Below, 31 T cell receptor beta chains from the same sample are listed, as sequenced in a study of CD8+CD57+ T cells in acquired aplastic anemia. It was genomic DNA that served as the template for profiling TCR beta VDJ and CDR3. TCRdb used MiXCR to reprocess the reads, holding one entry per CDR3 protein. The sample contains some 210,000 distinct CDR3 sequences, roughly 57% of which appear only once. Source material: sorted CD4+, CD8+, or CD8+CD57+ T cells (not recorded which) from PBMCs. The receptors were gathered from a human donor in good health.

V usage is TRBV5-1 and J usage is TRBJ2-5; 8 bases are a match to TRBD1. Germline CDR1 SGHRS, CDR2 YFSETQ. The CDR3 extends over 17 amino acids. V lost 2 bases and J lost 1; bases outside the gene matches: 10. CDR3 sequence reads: CASSFSVGTGPQETQYF. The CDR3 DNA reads TGCGCCAGCAGCTTCTCGGTTGGGACAGGCCCCCAAGAGACCCAGTACTTC.

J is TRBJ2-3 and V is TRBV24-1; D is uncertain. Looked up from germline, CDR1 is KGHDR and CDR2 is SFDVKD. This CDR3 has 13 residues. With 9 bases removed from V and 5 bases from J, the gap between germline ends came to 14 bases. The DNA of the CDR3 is TGTGCCACCCCCGGTCGGATGCGAGATACGCAGTATTTT. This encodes CATPGRMRDTQYF.

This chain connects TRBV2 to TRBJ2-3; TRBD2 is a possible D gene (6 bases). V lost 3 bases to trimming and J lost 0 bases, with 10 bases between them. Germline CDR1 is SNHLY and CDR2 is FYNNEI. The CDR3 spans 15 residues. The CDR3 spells CASSEGAGSTDTQYF. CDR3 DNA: TGTGCCAGCAGTGAGGGTGCGGGGAGCACAGATACGCAGTATTTT.

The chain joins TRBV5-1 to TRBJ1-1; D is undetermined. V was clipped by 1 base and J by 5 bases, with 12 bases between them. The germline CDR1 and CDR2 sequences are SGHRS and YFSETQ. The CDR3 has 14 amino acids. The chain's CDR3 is CASSLLGVGTEAFF. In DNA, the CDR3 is TGCGCCAGCAGCTTGCTAGGAGTTGGAACTGAAGCTTTCTTT.

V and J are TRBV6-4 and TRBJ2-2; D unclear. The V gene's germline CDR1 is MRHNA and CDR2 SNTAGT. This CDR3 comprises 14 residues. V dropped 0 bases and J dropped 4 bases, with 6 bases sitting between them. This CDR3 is CASSDSSTTGELFF. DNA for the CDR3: TGTGCCAGCAGTGACTCATCGACCACCGGGGAGCTGTTTTTT.

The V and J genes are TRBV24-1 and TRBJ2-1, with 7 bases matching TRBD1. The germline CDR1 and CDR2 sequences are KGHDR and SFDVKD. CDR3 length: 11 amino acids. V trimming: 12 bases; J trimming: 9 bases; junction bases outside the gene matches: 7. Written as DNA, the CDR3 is TGTGCCGCAGGACAGGTTAGTGAGCAGTTCTTC. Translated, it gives CAAGQVSEQFF.

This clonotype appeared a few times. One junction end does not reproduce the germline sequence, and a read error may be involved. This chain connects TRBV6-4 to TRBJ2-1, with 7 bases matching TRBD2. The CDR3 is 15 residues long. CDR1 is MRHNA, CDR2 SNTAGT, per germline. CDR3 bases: TGTGCCGGCAGTGTGTCTAGCGGTCAGAACAATGAGCAGTTCTTC. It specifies CAGSVSSGQNNEQFF.

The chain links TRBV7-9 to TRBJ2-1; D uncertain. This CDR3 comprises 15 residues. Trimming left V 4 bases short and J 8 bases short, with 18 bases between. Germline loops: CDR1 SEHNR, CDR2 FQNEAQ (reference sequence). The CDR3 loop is CASSSVGPRVDEQFF. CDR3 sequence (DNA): TGTGCCAGCAGCTCGGTCGGGCCACGAGTGGATGAGCAGTTCTTC.

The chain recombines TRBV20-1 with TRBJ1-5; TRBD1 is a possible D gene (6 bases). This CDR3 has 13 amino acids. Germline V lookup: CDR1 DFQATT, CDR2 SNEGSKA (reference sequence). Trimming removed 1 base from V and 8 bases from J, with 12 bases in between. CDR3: CSARVRGSEPQHF. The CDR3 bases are TGCAGTGCTAGAGTCAGGGGAAGTGAGCCCCAGCATTTT.

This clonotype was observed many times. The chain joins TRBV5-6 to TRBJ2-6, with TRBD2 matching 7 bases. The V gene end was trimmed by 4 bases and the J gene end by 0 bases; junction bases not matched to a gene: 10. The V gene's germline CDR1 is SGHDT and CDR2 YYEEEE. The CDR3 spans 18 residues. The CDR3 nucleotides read TGTGCCAGCAGCGGGGGGGACGGGATCTACTCTGGGGCCAACGTCCTGACTTTC. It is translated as CASSGGDGIYSGANVLTF. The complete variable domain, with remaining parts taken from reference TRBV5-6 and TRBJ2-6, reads DAGVTQSPTHLIKTRGQQVTLRCSPKSGHDTVSWYQQALGQGPQFIFQYYEEEERQRGNFPDRFSGHQFPNYSSELNVNALLLGDSALYLCASSGGDGIYSGANVLTFGAGSRLTVL.

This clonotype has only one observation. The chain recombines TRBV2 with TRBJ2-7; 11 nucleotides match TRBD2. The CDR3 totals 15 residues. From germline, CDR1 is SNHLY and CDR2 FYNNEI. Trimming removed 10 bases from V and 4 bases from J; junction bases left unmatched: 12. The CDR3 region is CATSIIGLAGYEQYF. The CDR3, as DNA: TGTGCCACCAGCATCATCGGACTAGCGGGTTACGAGCAGTACTTC.

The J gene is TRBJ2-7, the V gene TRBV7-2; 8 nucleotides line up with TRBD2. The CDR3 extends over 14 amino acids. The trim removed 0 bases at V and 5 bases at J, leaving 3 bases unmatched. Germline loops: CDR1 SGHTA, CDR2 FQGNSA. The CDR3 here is CASSLAGLAHEQYF. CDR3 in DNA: TGTGCCAGCAGCTTAGCAGGACTAGCCCACGAGCAGTACTTC.

The DNA for the CDR3 is TGCAGTGCACCCCCAGGGGGGAACACTGAAGCTTTCTTT. Translated, it gives CSAPPGGNTEAFF. The V and J genes are TRBV20-1 and TRBJ1-1; 7 bases agree with TRBD1. Germline-derived CDR1 and CDR2 are DFQATT and SNEGSKA (reference sequence). V was clipped by 6 bases and J by 1 base; unmatched bases: 5. The CDR3 loop spans 13 amino acids.

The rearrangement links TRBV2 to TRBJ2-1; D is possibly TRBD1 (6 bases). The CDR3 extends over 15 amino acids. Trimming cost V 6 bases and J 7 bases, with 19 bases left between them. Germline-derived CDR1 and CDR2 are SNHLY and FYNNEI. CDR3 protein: CASRGTDSAANEQFF. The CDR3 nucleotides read TGTGCCAGCAGGGGGACGGACAGCGCGGCGAATGAGCAGTTCTTC. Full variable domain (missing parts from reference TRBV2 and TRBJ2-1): EPEVTQTPSHQVTQMGQEVILRCVPISNHLYFYWYRQILGQKVEFLVSFYNNEISEKSEIFDDQFSVERPDGSNFTLKIRSTKLEDSAMYFCASRGTDSAANEQFFGPGTRLTVL.

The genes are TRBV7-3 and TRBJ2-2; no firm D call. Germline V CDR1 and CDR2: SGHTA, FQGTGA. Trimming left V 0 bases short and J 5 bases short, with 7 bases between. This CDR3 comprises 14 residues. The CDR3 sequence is CASSLTPQTGELFF. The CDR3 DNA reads TGTGCCAGCAGCTTAACACCACAGACCGGGGAGCTGTTTTTT.

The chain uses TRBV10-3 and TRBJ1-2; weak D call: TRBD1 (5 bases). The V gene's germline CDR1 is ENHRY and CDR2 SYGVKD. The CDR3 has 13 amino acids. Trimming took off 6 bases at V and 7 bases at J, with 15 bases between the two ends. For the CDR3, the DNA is TGTGCCATCAGGGCAGGGCAGGGAGGTGGCTACACCTTC. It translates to CAIRAGQGGGYTF.

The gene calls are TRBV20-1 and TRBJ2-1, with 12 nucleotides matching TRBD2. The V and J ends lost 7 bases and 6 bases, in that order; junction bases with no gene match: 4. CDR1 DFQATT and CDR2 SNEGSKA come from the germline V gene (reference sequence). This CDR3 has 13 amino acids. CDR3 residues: CSDSSGGANEQFF. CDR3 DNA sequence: TGCAGTGACTCTAGCGGGGGGGCCAATGAGCAGTTCTTC.

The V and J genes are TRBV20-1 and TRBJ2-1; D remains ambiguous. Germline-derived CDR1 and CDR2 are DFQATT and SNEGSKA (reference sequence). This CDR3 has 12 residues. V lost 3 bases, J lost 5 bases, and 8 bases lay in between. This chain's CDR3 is CSARGSNNEQFF. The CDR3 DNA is TGCAGTGCTAGGGGATCCAACAATGAGCAGTTCTTC.

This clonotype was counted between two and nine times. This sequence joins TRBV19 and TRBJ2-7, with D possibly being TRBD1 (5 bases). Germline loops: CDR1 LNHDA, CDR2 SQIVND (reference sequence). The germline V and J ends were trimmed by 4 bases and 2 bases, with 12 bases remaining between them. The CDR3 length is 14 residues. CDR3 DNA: TGTGCCAGTAGTAGGACCCTGACAGCCTACGAGCAGTACTTC. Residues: CASSRTLTAYEQYF.

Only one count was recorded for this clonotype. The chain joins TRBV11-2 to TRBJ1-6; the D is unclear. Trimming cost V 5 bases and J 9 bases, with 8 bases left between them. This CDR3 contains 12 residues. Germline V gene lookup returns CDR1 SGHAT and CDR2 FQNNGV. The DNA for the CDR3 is TGTGCCAGCAGCCGGGGTTCTTCACCCCTCCACTTT. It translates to CASSRGSSPLHF.

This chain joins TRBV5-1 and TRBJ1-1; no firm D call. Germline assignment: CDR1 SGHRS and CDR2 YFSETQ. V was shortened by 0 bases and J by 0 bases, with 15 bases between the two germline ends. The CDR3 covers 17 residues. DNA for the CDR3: TGCGCCAGCAGCTTGGCCGGAGGAGCGGGAATGAACACTGAAGCTTTCTTT. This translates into CASSLAGGAGMNTEAFF. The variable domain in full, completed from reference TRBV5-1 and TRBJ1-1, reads KAGVTQTPRYLIKTRGQQVTLSCSPISGHRSVSWYQQTPGQGLQFLFEYFSETQRNKGNFPGRFSGRQFSNSRSEMNVSTLELGDSALYLCASSLAGGAGMNTEAFFGQGTRLTVV.

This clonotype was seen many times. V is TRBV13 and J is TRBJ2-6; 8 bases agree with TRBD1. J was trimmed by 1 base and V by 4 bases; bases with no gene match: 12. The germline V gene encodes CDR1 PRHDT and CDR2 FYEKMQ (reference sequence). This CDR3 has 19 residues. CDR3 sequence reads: CASSSPSGTGVSGANVLTF. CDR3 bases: TGTGCCAGCAGCTCCCCCTCAGGGACAGGTGTTTCTGGGGCCAACGTCCTGACTTTC.

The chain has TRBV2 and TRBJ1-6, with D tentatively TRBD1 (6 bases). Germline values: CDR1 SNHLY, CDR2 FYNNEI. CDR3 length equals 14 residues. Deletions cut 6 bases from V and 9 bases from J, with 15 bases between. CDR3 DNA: TGTGCCAGCAGGGTAGGGGGAGTAGGTTCACCCCTCCACTTT. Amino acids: CASRVGGVGSPLHF.

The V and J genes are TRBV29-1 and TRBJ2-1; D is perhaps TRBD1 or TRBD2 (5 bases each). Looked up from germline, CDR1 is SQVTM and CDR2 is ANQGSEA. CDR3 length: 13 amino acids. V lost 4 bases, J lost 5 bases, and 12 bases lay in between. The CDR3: CSVGLPGHNEQFF. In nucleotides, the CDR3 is TGCAGCGTTGGTCTCCCGGGGCACAATGAGCAGTTCTTC.

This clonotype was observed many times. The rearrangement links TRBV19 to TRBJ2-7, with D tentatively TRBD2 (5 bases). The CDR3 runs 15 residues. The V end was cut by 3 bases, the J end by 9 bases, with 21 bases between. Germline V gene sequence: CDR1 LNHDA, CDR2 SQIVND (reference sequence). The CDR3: CASSMKAGVRFGQYF. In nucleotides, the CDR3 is TGTGCCAGTAGTATGAAAGCCGGGGTTCGTTTCGGGCAGTACTTC.

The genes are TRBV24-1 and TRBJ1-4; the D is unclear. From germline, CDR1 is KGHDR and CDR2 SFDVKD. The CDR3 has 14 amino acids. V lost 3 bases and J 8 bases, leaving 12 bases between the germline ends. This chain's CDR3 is CATSDIEGLEKLFF. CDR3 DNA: TGTGCCACCAGTGATATTGAAGGGCTGGAAAAACTGTTTTTT.

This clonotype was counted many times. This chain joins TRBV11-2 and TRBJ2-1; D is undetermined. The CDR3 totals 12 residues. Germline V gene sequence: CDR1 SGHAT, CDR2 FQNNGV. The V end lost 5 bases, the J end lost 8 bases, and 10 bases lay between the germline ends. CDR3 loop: CASSLDGHEQFF. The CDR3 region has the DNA TGTGCCAGCAGCCTCGATGGGCATGAGCAGTTCTTC.

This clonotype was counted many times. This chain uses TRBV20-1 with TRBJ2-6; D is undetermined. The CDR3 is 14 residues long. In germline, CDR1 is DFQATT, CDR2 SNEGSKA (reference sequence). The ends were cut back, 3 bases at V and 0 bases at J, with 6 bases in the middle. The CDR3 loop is CSARGHSGANVLTF. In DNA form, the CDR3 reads TGCAGTGCTAGGGGCCACTCTGGGGCCAACGTCCTGACTTTC.

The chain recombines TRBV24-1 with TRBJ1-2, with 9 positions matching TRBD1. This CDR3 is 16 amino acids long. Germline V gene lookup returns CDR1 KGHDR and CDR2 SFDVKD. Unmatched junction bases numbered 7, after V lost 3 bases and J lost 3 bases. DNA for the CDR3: TGTGCCACCAGTGATCCTAACGACAGGGGGTACTATGGCTACACCTTC. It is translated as CATSDPNDRGYYGYTF.

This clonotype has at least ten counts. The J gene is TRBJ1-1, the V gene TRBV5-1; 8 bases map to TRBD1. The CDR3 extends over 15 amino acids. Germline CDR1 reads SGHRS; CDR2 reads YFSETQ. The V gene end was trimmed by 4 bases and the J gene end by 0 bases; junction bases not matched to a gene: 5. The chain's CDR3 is CASSGGQVLNTEAFF. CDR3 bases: TGCGCCAGCAGCGGGGGACAGGTACTGAACACTGAAGCTTTCTTT.

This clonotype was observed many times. CDR3 sequence: CASSVLSTGLETQYF. The DNA for the CDR3 is TGTGCCAGCAGCGTCCTTTCAACAGGGCTGGAGACCCAGTACTTC. The chain is built from TRBV9 and TRBJ2-5; TRBD1 might be the D (6 bases). This CDR3 region has 15 residues. Germline V CDR1 and CDR2: SGDLS, YYNGEE. Deletions cut 2 bases from V and 5 bases from J, with 16 bases between. Full variable domain (remainder filled in from reference TRBV9 and TRBJ2-5): DSGVTQTPKHLITATGQRVTLRCSPRSGDLSVYWYQQSLDQGLQFLIQYYNGEERAKGNILERFSAQQFPDLHSELNLSSLELGDSALYFCASSVLSTGLETQYFGPGTRLLVL.